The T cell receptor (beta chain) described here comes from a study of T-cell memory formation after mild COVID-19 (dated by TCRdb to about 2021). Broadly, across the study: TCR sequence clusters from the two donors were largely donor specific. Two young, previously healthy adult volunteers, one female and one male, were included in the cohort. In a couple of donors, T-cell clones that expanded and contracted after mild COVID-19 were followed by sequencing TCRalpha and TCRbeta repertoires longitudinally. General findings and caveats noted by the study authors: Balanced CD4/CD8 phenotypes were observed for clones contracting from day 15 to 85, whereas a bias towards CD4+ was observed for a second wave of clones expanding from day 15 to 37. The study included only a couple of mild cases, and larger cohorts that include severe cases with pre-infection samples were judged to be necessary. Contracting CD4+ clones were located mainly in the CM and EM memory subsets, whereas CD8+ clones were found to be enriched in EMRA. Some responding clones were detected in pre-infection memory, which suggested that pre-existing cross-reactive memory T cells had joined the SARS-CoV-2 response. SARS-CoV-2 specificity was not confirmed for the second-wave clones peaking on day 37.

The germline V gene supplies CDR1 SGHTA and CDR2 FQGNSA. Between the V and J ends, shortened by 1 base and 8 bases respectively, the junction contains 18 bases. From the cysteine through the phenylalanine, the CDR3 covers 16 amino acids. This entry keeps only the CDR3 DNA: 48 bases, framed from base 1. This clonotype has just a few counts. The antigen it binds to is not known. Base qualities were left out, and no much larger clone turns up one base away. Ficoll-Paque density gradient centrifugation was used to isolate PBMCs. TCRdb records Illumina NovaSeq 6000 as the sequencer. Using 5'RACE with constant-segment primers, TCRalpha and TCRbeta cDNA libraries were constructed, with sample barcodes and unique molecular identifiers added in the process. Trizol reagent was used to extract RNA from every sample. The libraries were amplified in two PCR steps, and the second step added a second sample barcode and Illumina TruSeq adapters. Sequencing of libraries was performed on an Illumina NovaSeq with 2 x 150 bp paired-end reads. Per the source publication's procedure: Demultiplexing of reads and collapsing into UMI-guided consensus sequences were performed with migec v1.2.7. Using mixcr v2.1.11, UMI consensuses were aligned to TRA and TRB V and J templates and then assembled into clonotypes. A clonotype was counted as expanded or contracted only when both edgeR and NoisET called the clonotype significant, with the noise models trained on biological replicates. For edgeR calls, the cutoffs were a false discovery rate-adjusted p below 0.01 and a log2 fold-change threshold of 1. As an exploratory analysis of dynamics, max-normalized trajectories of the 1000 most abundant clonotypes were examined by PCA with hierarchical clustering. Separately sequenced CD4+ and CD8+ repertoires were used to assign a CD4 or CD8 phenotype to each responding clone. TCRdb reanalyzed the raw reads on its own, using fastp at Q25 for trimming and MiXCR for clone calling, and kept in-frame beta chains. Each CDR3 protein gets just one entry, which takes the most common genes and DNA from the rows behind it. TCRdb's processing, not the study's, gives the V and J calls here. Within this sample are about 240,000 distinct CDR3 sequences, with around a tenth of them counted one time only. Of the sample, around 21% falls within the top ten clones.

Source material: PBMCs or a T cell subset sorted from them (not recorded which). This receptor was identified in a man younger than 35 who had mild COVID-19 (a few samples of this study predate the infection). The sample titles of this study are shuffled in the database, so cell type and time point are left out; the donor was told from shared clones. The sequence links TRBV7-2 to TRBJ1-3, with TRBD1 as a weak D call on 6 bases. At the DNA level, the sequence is TGTGCCAGCAGCTTAGATCAGGGGTACCAGGGATACACCATATATTTT. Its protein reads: CASSLDQGYQGYTIYF.